Shown below are 17 T cell receptor beta chains from a single sample sequenced in a study of T cell changes during pregnancy in multiple sclerosis. The repertoire was sequenced with immunoSEQ multiplex PCR; TCRdb's copy has only in-frame clones and lacks some. The data contain 88,000 or so clones, just over 90% of them singletons. Sequences were derived from peripheral blood, sampled before pregnancy. The source of these receptors is a female donor with multiple sclerosis, enrolled in a pregnancy study.

The CDR3 reads CASSVEGGPDTQYF. The CDR3 DNA is TGTGCCAGCAGCGTAGAGGGGGGGCCCGATACGCAGTATTTT. The chain couples TRBV9 to TRBJ2-3, with D possibly being TRBD2 (7 bases). CDR3 length: 14 amino acids. Trimming removed 0 bases at V and 6 bases at J, with 11 bases between. Germline CDR1 and CDR2: SGDLS and YYNGEE.

The rearrangement joins TRBV11-1 to TRBJ1-4; possibly TRBD1 for D (6 bases). Germline V gives CDR1 SGHAT, CDR2 FQDESV (reference sequence). This CDR3 spans 16 amino acids. Between the trimmed V and J ends, which lost 0 bases and 5 bases, there was a span of 13 bases. The CDR3 region has the DNA TGTGCCAGCAGCTTAGCGCTCCAGGGGTCGAATGAAAAACTGTTTTTT. It codes for CASSLALQGSNEKLFF.

V is TRBV7-9 and J is TRBJ1-5, with D possibly matching TRBD1 (6 bases). V shed 1 base and J shed 4 bases, with 14 bases lying between them. Germline CDR1 and CDR2: SEHNR and FQNEAQ (reference sequence). The CDR3 is 16 residues long. Here the CDR3 DNA reads TGTGCCAGCAGCTTAGGCGAGGGGACAATTAATCAGCCCCAGCATTTT. Translation gives CASSLGEGTINQPQHF.

The V gene is TRBV13, the J gene TRBJ2-1; D uncertain. V lost 5 bases to trimming and J lost 4 bases, with 6 bases between them. The CDR3 is 12 residues long. Germline CDR1 is PRHDT and CDR2 is FYEKMQ (reference sequence). The CDR3 reads CASSLRYNEQFF. CDR3 in DNA: TGTGCCAGCAGCCTCAGATACAATGAGCAGTTCTTC.

The chain couples TRBV19 to TRBJ1-1; 10 bases fit TRBD1. CDR3 length equals 16 residues. The V and J ends lost 6 bases and 3 bases, in that order; junction bases with no gene match: 10. Germline values: CDR1 LNHDA, CDR2 SQIVND (reference sequence). The CDR3 nucleotides read TGTGCCAGTAGAGACTATGGGACAGGGGATGACACTGAAGCTTTCTTT. It is translated as CASRDYGTGDDTEAFF.

This sequence joins TRBV11-3 and TRBJ2-1; no clear D gene. Trimming stripped 4 bases from V and 6 bases from J, with 16 bases between. This CDR3 has 15 residues. Germline V gene lookup returns CDR1 SGHNT and CDR2 YENEEA. The CDR3 DNA reads as TGTGCCAGCAGCTCCGATTACCAGTCAAGCAATGAGCAGTTCTTC. This encodes CASSSDYQSSNEQFF.

The chain recombines TRBV7-3 with TRBJ2-2; 7 nucleotides line up with TRBD2. Germline V gives CDR1 SGHTA, CDR2 FQGTGA. The junction had 12 bases not matched to a gene; V was cut back by 5 bases and J by 6 bases. The CDR3 length is 16 residues. CDR3 DNA sequence: TGTGCCAGCAGCCCATGGGCCGGGGGGTTACCCGGGGAGCTGTTTTTT. It specifies CASSPWAGGLPGELFF.

The CDR3 here is CASSLGEGGAFF. The CDR3, as DNA: TGTGCCAGCAGCCTTGGGGAGGGCGGAGCTTTCTTT. The V and J genes are TRBV7-9 and TRBJ1-1; unclear D gene. Trimming stripped 5 bases from V and 10 bases from J, with 14 bases between. The germline V gene has CDR1 SEHNR and CDR2 FQNEAQ (reference sequence). There are 12 residues in the CDR3.

The chain combines TRBV10-3 with TRBJ1-1; D may be TRBD1 (5 bases). There are 15 residues in the CDR3. From germline, CDR1 is ENHRY and CDR2 SYGVKD. V was trimmed by 4 bases and J by 0 bases, leaving 12 bases between them. The CDR3 coding sequence is TGTGCCATCAGTGCCTTAGACAGTGTGAACACTGAAGCTTTCTTT. Amino acid sequence: CAISALDSVNTEAFF.

This chain uses TRBV6-5 with TRBJ2-4, with D perhaps TRBD2 (5 bases). Deletions cut 8 bases from V and 7 bases from J, with 12 bases between. The CDR3 is 12 residues long. The germline V gene encodes CDR1 MNHEY and CDR2 SVGAGI. The DNA for the CDR3 is TGTGCCAGCTGGACTCTCGGGAACATTCAGTACTTC. This sequence encodes CASWTLGNIQYF.

The V and J genes are TRBV30 and TRBJ1-6; no firm D call. This CDR3 spans 13 amino acids. The V end was cut by 4 bases, the J end by 9 bases, with 13 bases between. CDR1 and CDR2 from the germline V gene are GTSNPN and SVGIG (reference sequence). CDR3 nucleotides: TGTGCCTGGAAGGAGGGCCCAGGTTCACCCCTCCACTTT. Its protein product is CAWKEGPGSPLHF. Filled out from reference TRBV30 and TRBJ1-6, the complete variable domain reads SQTIHQWPATLVQPVGSPLSLECTVEGTSNPNLYWYRQAAGRGLQLLFYSVGIGQISSEVPQNLSASRPQDRQFILSSKKLLLSDSGFYLCAWKEGPGSPLHFGNGTRLTVT.

Worth noting for this clone: Distinct nucleotide sequences in the sample also encode this CDR3. The rearrangement uses TRBV5-1 and TRBJ1-1; D is unclear. The V gene lost 2 bases and the J gene lost 0 bases, with 5 bases spanning the gap. CDR3 length equals 13 residues. Germline CDR1 is SGHRS and CDR2 is YFSETQ. The CDR3 loop reads CASSLSMNTEAFF. In nucleotides, the CDR3 is TGCGCCAGCAGCTTATCTATGAACACTGAAGCTTTCTTT.

This clone was seen just once. This chain joins TRBV18 and TRBJ1-5, with 7 bases matching TRBD1. J gave up 5 bases and V 4 bases, and 8 bases lay outside the gene matches. This CDR3 comprises 15 residues. Germline V lookup: CDR1 KGHSH, CDR2 LQKENI. The CDR3 protein is CASSLDRASDQPQHF. In DNA form, the CDR3 reads TGTGCCAGCTCACTTGACAGGGCAAGCGATCAGCCCCAGCATTTT.

The chain uses TRBV5-1 and TRBJ1-4; TRBD1 matches at 11 bases. This CDR3 spans 16 amino acids. Trimming cost V 4 bases and J 5 bases; bases outside gene matches: 7. The germline CDR1 and CDR2 sequences are SGHRS and YFSETQ. CDR3 DNA sequence: TGCGCCAGCAGCCATGGACAGGGGGCCCCAAATGAAAAACTGTTTTTT. This sequence encodes CASSHGQGAPNEKLFF.

The chain couples TRBV4-1 to TRBJ2-5; 16 nucleotides align to TRBD2. Germline V gene lookup returns CDR1 MGHRA and CDR2 YSYEKL. This CDR3 is 20 amino acids long. V lost 3 bases, J lost 2 bases, and 12 bases stayed unmatched. This CDR3 reads CASSQSGTSGGAIRQETQYF. In nucleotides, the CDR3 is TGCGCCAGCAGCCAGTCCGGGACTAGCGGGGGGGCCATTCGACAAGAGACCCAGTACTTC.

V and J are TRBV5-6 and TRBJ2-5; 10 bases agree with TRBD2. The CDR3 totals 15 residues. Germline values: CDR1 SGHDT, CDR2 YYEEEE. Trimming removed 2 bases from V and 5 bases from J; junction bases left unmatched: 6. In DNA, the CDR3 is TGTGCCAGCAGCTTCGAGCGGGGGGGCCTTGAGACCCAGTACTTC. It yields the protein CASSFERGGLETQYF. Full variable domain (outside the CDR3, taken from reference TRBV5-6 and TRBJ2-5): DAGVTQSPTHLIKTRGQQVTLRCSPKSGHDTVSWYQQALGQGPQFIFQYYEEEERQRGNFPDRFSGHQFPNYSSELNVNALLLGDSALYLCASSFERGGLETQYFGPGTRLLVL.

The rearrangement joins TRBV13 to TRBJ2-1; maybe TRBD2 (5 bases). Per the germline V gene, CDR1 is PRHDT and CDR2 is FYEKMQ (reference sequence). The CDR3 has 16 amino acids. Trimming took 2 bases from V and 4 from J, leaving 15 bases between them. This chain's CDR3 is CASSLYGSARYNEQFF. The CDR3, as DNA: TGTGCCAGCAGCTTATACGGTAGCGCGCGGTACAATGAGCAGTTCTTC.